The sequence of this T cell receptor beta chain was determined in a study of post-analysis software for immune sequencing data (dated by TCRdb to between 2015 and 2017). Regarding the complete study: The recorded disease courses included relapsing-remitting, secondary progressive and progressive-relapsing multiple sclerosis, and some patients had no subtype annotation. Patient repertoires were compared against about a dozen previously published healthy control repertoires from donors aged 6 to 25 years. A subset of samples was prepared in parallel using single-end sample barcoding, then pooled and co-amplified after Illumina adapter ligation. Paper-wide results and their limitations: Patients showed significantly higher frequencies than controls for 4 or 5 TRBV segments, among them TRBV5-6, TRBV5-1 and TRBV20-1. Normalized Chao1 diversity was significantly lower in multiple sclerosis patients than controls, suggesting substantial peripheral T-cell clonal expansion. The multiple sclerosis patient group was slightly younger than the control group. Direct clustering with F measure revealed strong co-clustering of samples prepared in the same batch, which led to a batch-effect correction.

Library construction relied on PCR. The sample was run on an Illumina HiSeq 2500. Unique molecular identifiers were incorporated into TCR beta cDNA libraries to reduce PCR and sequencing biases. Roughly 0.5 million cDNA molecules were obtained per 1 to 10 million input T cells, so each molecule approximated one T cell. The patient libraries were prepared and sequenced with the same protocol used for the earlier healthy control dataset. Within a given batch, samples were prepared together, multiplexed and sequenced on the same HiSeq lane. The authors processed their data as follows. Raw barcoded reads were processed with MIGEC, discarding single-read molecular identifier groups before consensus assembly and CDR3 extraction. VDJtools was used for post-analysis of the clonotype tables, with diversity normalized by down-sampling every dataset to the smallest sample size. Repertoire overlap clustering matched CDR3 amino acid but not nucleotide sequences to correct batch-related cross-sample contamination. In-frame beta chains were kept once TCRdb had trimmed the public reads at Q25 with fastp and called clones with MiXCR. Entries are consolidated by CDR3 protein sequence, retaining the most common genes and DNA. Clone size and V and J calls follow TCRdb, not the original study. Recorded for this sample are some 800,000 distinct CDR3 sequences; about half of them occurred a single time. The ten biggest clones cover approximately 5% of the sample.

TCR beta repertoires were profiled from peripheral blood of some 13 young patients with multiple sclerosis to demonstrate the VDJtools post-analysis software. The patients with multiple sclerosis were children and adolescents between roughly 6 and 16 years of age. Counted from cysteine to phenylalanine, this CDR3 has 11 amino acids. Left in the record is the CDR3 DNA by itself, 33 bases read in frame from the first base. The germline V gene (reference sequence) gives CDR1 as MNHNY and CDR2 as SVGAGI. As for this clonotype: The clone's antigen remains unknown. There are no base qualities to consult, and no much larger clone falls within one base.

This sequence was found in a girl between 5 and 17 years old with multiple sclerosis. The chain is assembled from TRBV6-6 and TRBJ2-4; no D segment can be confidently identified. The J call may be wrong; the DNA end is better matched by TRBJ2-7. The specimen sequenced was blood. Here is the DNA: TGTGCCAGCAGTTATAGAGTCGAGCAGTACTTC. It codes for CASSYRVEQYF.